These 20 T cell receptor beta chains were sequenced from one sample in a study of brain T cells in children with intractable seizures. Sequencing was performed with immunoSEQ multiplex PCR; in TCRdb, only in-frame clones are kept and a portion is missing. The sample yields tens of thousands of clones, roughly 95% seen once. The input for sequencing was peripheral blood, taken at surgery. The receptors originated from a boy less than two years old with focal cortical dysplasia and intractable seizures.

This chain joins TRBV4-1 and TRBJ2-4, with 10 bases matching TRBD2. This CDR3 has 16 amino acids. The trim removed 0 bases at V and 6 bases at J, leaving 5 bases unmatched. CDR1 and CDR2 (germline): MGHRA, YSYEKL. CDR3 bases: TGCGCCAGCAGCCAAGATGTACTAGCGGGAACAAACATTCAGTACTTC. Its protein is CASSQDVLAGTNIQYF.

The rearrangement uses TRBV2 and TRBJ1-5, with unresolved D. The length of the CDR3 is 15 residues. In germline, CDR1 is SNHLY, CDR2 FYNNEI. V lost 4 bases and J lost 0, with 10 bases in between. As DNA, the CDR3 is TGTGCCAGCAGTGTTATCAGTCATAGCAATCAGCCCCAGCATTTT. Residues: CASSVISHSNQPQHF.

V gene TRBV3-1 (or the pseudogene TRBV3-2) combines with J gene TRBJ1-5, with D possibly being TRBD1 (5 bases). V gave up 4 bases and J gave up 4 bases, with 26 bases separating them. CDR1 is LGHDT and CDR2 is YNNKEL in the germline V gene (reference sequence). This CDR3 comprises 19 residues. The CDR3 reads CASSPHSYPTGLGNQPQHF. The CDR3 DNA follows: TGTGCCAGCAGCCCCCATTCTTACCCAACAGGCCTGGGGAATCAGCCCCAGCATTTT.

V gene TRBV2 combines with J gene TRBJ1-6; no reliable D call. Trimming took off 4 bases at V and 0 bases at J, with 10 bases between the two ends. In germline, CDR1 is SNHLY, CDR2 FYNNEI. CDR3 size: 16 residues. The CDR3 nucleotides read TGTGCCAGCAGTGCGTCAGGAAGCTCCTATAATTCACCCCTCCACTTT. Protein sequence: CASSASGSSYNSPLHF.

V and J are TRBV21-1 and TRBJ2-7; TRBD1, the table's D call, lacks a check against the DNA. TRBV21-1 is a pseudogene. This CDR3 is 16 amino acids long. For the CDR3, the DNA is TGTGCCAGCAGCAAAGTACCCAAACAGGGCGGCTACGAGCAGTACTTC. Translation gives CASSKVPKQGGYEQYF.

This clone was detected only once. The J gene is TRBJ2-1, the V gene TRBV4-2, with 9 bases fitting TRBD1. Looked up from germline, CDR1 is LGHNA and CDR2 is YNFKEQ. The CDR3 is 15 amino acids. The trim removed 1 base at V and 3 bases at J, leaving 1 base unmatched. As DNA, the CDR3 is TGTGCCAGCAGCCAAGGGACAGGGGACTACAATGAGCAGTTCTTC. This gives the protein CASSQGTGDYNEQFF.

This clone occurred a few times. The rearrangement links TRBV4-3 to TRBJ2-2; D is possibly TRBD1 or TRBD2 (6 bases each). Trimming shortened V by 1 base and J by 5 bases, and 20 bases separated the two germline ends. The CDR3 spans 18 residues. Germline V gene lookup returns CDR1 LGHNA and CDR2 YSLEER. The CDR3 DNA follows: TGCGCCAGCAGCCAAGTTAGCGGCTACAGGGACGCAACCGGGGAGCTGTTTTTT. Its protein is CASSQVSGYRDATGELFF.

CDR3 in amino acids: CASSEGGGRGNEQFF. The CDR3 nucleotides read TGTGCCAGCAGCGAAGGGGGGGGCCGCGGGAATGAGCAGTTCTTC. The V call is TRBV5-4, the J call TRBJ2-1; D perhaps matches TRBD2 (7 bases). This CDR3 spans 15 amino acids. Between the trimmed V and J ends, which lost 4 bases and 7 bases, there was a span of 18 bases. Germline CDR1 reads SGHNT; CDR2 reads YYREEE (reference sequence).

The V and J genes are TRBV27 and TRBJ2-4, with D uncertain. This CDR3 is built from 10 residues. V was pared by 8 bases and J by 11 bases, with 10 bases between. In germline, CDR1 is MNHEY, CDR2 SMNVEV (reference sequence). The CDR3 loop is CASPPMVQYF. CDR3 in DNA: TGTGCCAGCCCGCCCATGGTTCAGTACTTC.

This chain uses TRBV5-6 with TRBJ2-7; 7 bases fit TRBD1. CDR3 size: 15 residues. With V trimmed by 3 bases and J by 5 bases, 11 bases remained unmatched. Germline-derived CDR1 and CDR2 are SGHDT and YYEEEE. The DNA for the CDR3 is TGTGCCAGCAGCTGGAGAGGAAAAGGGACAGACGAGCAGTACTTC. Its protein product is CASSWRGKGTDEQYF.

The rearrangement links TRBV7-2 to TRBJ2-7; TRBD1 or TRBD2 may be the D gene (5 bases each). CDR3 length equals 15 residues. Germline loops: CDR1 SGHTA, CDR2 FQGNSA. Trimming took off 5 bases at V and 2 bases at J, with 16 bases between the two ends. The CDR3, as DNA: TGTGCCAGCAGCCACCGTGGGGGAGCCCCCTACGAGCAGTACTTC. Translation: CASSHRGGAPYEQYF.

The V call is TRBV6-5, the J call TRBJ1-1; D may be TRBD1 (5 bases). The CDR3 is 14 amino acids. CDR1 is MNHEY and CDR2 is SVGAGI in the germline V gene. The V and J ends lost 5 bases and 4 bases respectively, with 14 bases between them. The CDR3 bases are TGTGCCAGCAGTCAGCGGGGGAGGGTCACTGAAGCTTTCTTT. Amino acid sequence: CASSQRGRVTEAFF.

Of note for this clone: One end of the junction is discordant with germline, which a read error may explain. The chain uses TRBV18 and TRBJ1-3; 7 nucleotides agree with TRBD1. The CDR3 totals 16 residues. CDR1 KGHSH and CDR2 LQKENI come from the germline V gene. CDR3 nucleotide sequence: TGTGCCAGCTCAGGACAGGCGCCCCTCTCTGGAAGCACCATATATTTT. Protein sequence: CASSGQAPLSGSTIYF. The full variable domain, completed using reference TRBV18 and TRBJ1-3, is NAGVMQNPRHLVRRRGQEARLRCSPMKGHSHVYWYRQLPEEGLKFMVYLQKENIIDESGMPKERFSAEFPKEGPSILRIQQVVRGDSAAYFCASSGQAPLSGSTIYFGEGSWLTVV.

V and J are TRBV2 and TRBJ1-4; 7 bases match TRBD1. The CDR3 totals 15 residues. Looked up from germline, CDR1 is SNHLY and CDR2 is FYNNEI. The V and J ends lost 2 bases and 6 bases, in that order; junction bases with no gene match: 6. CDR3: CASSEWTGSYEKLFF. The CDR3 region has the DNA TGTGCCAGCAGTGAATGGACAGGTTCCTATGAAAAACTGTTTTTT.

The chain carries TRBV19 and TRBJ1-6; 7 bases agree with TRBD1. V was pared by 7 bases and J by 6 bases, with 9 bases of the junction left unmatched. This CDR3 contains 15 residues. Germline V lookup: CDR1 LNHDA, CDR2 SQIVND (reference sequence). The CDR3 protein is CASNLGQRINSPLHF. The CDR3 bases are TGTGCCAGTAATCTGGGACAGCGGATTAATTCACCCCTCCACTTT.

The chain employs TRBV15 and TRBJ2-2; D assignment may be TRBD1 or TRBD2 (6 bases each). Deletions cut 5 bases from V and 1 base from J, with 14 bases between. The CDR3 is 16 amino acids. The germline V gene has CDR1 LNHNV and CDR2 YYDKDF (reference sequence). The CDR3 protein is CATSGGETGNTGELFF. The CDR3 DNA reads as TGTGCCACCAGCGGAGGGGAGACAGGGAACACCGGGGAGCTGTTTTTT.

The rearrangement uses TRBV14 and TRBJ1-2; the D is unclear. Germline values: CDR1 SGHDN, CDR2 FVKESK. The CDR3 consists of 14 residues. Trimming took off 4 bases at V and 6 bases at J, with 15 bases between the two ends. The CDR3 region is CASSRVSPLDGYTF. The CDR3 DNA sequence: TGTGCCAGCAGCCGCGTCAGTCCTCTTGATGGCTACACCTTC. Filled out from reference TRBV14 and TRBJ1-2, the complete variable domain reads EAGVTQFPSHSVIEKGQTVTLRCDPISGHDNLYWYRRVMGKEIKFLLHFVKESKQDESGMPNNRFLAERTGGTYSTLKVQPAELEDSGVYFCASSRVSPLDGYTFGSGTRLTVV.

The V gene is TRBV28, the J gene TRBJ1-5; no firm D call. CDR3 size: 11 residues. From germline, CDR1 is MDHEN and CDR2 SYDVKM. V was trimmed by 7 bases and J by 7 bases, leaving 8 bases between them. The CDR3 DNA reads as TGTGCCAGCATGGATCGACAGCCCCAGCATTTT. Translating gives CASMDRQPQHF.

V and J are TRBV18 and TRBJ1-2, with 8 positions matching TRBD1. V gave up 0 bases and J gave up 6 bases; unmatched junction bases: 9. The CDR3 length is 16 residues. Germline-derived CDR1 and CDR2 are KGHSH and LQKENI. In DNA form, the CDR3 reads TGTGCCAGCTCACCACCGGTTATGCAGGGGGCTAATGGCTACACCTTC. This gives the protein CASSPPVMQGANGYTF.

CDR3 DNA: TGCAGCGTTGCAAACAAAATCTTATGGCGGATTTTGTCCCGGGGAAGTTTCGGCTACACCTTC. It specifies CSVANKILWRILSRGSFGYTF. The chain uses TRBV29-1 and TRBJ1-2; D gene unclear. The germline V gene encodes CDR1 SQVTM and CDR2 ANQGSEA. V dropped 4 bases and J dropped 8 bases, with 41 bases sitting between them. The CDR3 is made up of 21 amino acids.